Given below is one TCR beta chain in context. Its antigen is still unknown. Its ends do not fully match the called genes, so a read error is possible. This sample stems from a study of T cells in localized non-small cell lung cancer. The data were produced by immunoSEQ multiplex PCR, yet TCRdb's version contains in-frame clones alone and is incomplete. The data contain roughly 76,000 clones, around three quarters of them singletons. The CDR3 contains 13 residues. Per the germline V gene, CDR1 is SSHAT and CDR2 is FNYEAQ (reference sequence). Study findings and constraints: Heterogeneity remains possible because sequencing was limited to only one tumor region. Clonality of T cells reached its maximum in uninvolved adjacent lung, surpassing tumor.

The chain joins TRBV7-7 to TRBJ1-1; 11 bases match TRBD1. The sequences come from PBMCs, collected before any cancer treatment. This clonotype was sampled from a man aged 40-75 years with stage II squamous cell lung carcinoma. Written as DNA, the CDR3 is TGTGCTAGCAGCGCGGGACAGGGGGCTGAAGCTTTCTTT. Translated: CASSAGQGAEAFF.